This T cell receptor (beta chain) was retrieved from a study of shared clonotypes between healthy human individuals. CDR1 and CDR2 (germline): MGHRA, YSYEKL. V dropped 3 bases and J dropped 8 bases, with 14 bases sitting between them. This CDR3 region has 14 residues. Naive CD8 cells lacked CD45RO, underwent positive selection for CCR7 and left out terminally differentiated effector memory CD45RA+ cells. Only Caucasian adults living in Nashville, Tennessee served as donors. When replicate PCRs were run on sorted subsets, they used around 200 ng DNA, about 30,000 T cell genomes. Only in-frame clones appear in the TCRdb table, and some are missing; sequencing was by immunoSEQ multiplex PCR. The sample shows 1.5 million to 2.5 million clones, approximately 94% of them seen only once.

This chain connects TRBV4-1 to TRBJ2-1; weak D call: TRBD1 (5 bases). This receptor was taken from a young man in good health. Sequencing used naive CD8+ T cells sorted from blood. This CDR3 reads CASSHTALGDEQFF. The DNA of the CDR3 is TGCGCCAGCAGCCACACAGCCCTAGGGGATGAGCAGTTCTTC.